This TCR beta chain was identified in a study of T cell repertoires in cytomegalovirus infection. Germline V gene data show CDR1 as MGHDK and CDR2 as SYGVNS. The CDR3 has 17 residues. V was pared by 1 base and J by 4 bases, with 14 bases between. This clonotype was seen a handful of times. Its antigen is undetermined. MiXCR was run by TCRdb on the reads, yielding one entry per CDR3 protein. This table has approximately 1,000,000 distinct CDR3 sequences, around 30% appearing once. The chain combines TRBV25-1 with TRBJ1-6; a possible D gene is TRBD1 (6 bases). The sample here was cultured CD8+ T cells from PBMCs, taken from culture after CMV antigen stimulation. This clonotype was sampled from a human donor in good health (CMV status not recorded). Some clones in this sample may be carry-over from other donors' samples. CDR3: CASSEWEDRAYNSPLHF. CDR3 bases: TGTGCCAGCAGTGAATGGGAGGACAGAGCGTATAATTCACCCCTCCACTTT. Variable domain in full (rest from reference TRBV25-1 and TRBJ1-6): EADIYQTPRYLVIGTGKKITLECSQTMGHDKMYWYQQDPGMELHLIHYSYGVNSTEKGDLSSESTVSRIRTEHFPLTLESARPSHTSQYLCASSEWEDRAYNSPLHFGNGTRLTVT.